Listed below are T cell receptor beta chains from one sample, sequenced in a study of radiation and T cells in renal cell carcinoma. Profiled with immunoSEQ multiplex PCR; TCRdb holds only in-frame clones, not every one. The table includes about 130,000 clones, approximately 75% detected once. The sequencing used blood, collected from a patient whose treatment included radiotherapy and nephrectomy. Receptors originate from a woman aged 60-70 years with renal cell carcinoma. The CDR3 runs from the conserved cysteine through the conserved F or W. The D gene is left open where the match is weak. The size entry is marked missing in some rows and otherwise reads once, few, many or a size class.

V gene: TRBV6-5
J gene: TRBJ2-7
clone size: NA
D gene: NA
CDR3 DNA: TGTGCCAGCAGTTACTCGGCAGGGACCCCCTACGAGCAGTACTTC
CDR3 protein: CASSYSAGTPYEQYF

V gene: TRBV11-2
J gene: TRBJ1-1
clone size: few
D gene: NA
CDR3 DNA: TGTGCCAGCAGGATGCTGGACACTGAAGCTTTCTTT
CDR3 protein: CASRMLDTEAFF

V gene: TRBV6-5
J gene: TRBJ1-2
clone size: NA
D gene: NA
CDR3 DNA: TGTGCCAGCAGTTACGGGTTTAGGCAGAACCTCTATGGCTACACCTTC
CDR3 protein: CASSYGFRQNLYGYTF

V gene: TRBV29-1
J gene: TRBJ1-1
clone size: NA
D gene: NA
CDR3 DNA: TGCAGCCCCGGGCGGGACACACTGAACACTGAAGCTTTCTTT
CDR3 protein: CSPGRDTLNTEAFF

V gene: TRBV30
J gene: TRBJ1-2
clone size: NA
D gene: NA
CDR3 DNA: TGTGCCTGGAGCCGAGACCTGAGTCGGGGCTACACCTTC
CDR3 protein: CAWSRDLSRGYTF

V gene: TRBV14
J gene: TRBJ2-1
clone size: NA
D gene: NA
CDR3 DNA: TGTGCCAGCAGCATACAAGGGACAGGGACTAGCAATGAGCAGTTCTTC
CDR3 protein: CASSIQGTGTSNEQFF

V gene: TRBV6-1
J gene: TRBJ1-1
clone size: few
D gene: NA
CDR3 DNA: TGTGCCAGCAGTGAAGAGCTGAGGGGGAATGCTTTCTTT
CDR3 protein: CASSEELRGNAFF

V gene: TRBV11-2
J gene: TRBJ1-3
clone size: once
D gene: TRBD1
CDR3 DNA: TGTGCCAGCAGCTTAGTCCCCACAGGGGCTGGAAACACCATATATTTT
CDR3 protein: CASSLVPTGAGNTIYF

V gene: TRBV28
J gene: TRBJ2-7
clone size: NA
D gene: TRBD1
CDR3 DNA: TGTGCCAGCAGTTTATACTCTGGACAGGGGTTATCCTACGAGCAGTACTTC
CDR3 protein: CASSLYSGQGLSYEQYF

V gene: TRBV19
J gene: TRBJ1-5
clone size: NA
D gene: NA
CDR3 DNA: TGTGCCAGTAGTACGGGGGGTGGATCGGAGCCCCAGCATTTT
CDR3 protein: CASSTGGGSEPQHF

V gene: TRBV28
J gene: TRBJ2-1
clone size: NA
D gene: TRBD1
CDR3 DNA: TGTGCCAGCACCTCAGGGGGCGCCTCCTACAATGAGCAGTTCTTC
CDR3 protein: CASTSGGASYNEQFF

V gene: TRBV5-6
J gene: TRBJ1-1
clone size: NA
D gene: NA
CDR3 DNA: TGTGCCAGCAGCTTCAACGGGCCAGAAGCTTTCTTT
CDR3 protein: CASSFNGPEAFF

V gene: TRBV6-5
J gene: TRBJ2-1
clone size: NA
D gene: TRBD2
CDR3 DNA: TGTGCCAGCAGTTCCCGGGAGGGCCCCACTGAGCAGTTCTTC
CDR3 protein: CASSSREGPTEQFF

V gene: TRBV28
J gene: TRBJ1-5
clone size: NA
D gene: NA
CDR3 DNA: TGTGCCAGCAGTTGGGGAGGGGGATATAGCAATCAGCCCCAGCATTTT
CDR3 protein: CASSWGGGYSNQPQHF

V gene: TRBV5-1
J gene: TRBJ2-3
clone size: NA
D gene: TRBD1
CDR3 DNA: TGCGCCAGCAGCTTTGAAGGGACAGGGGTCACAGATACGCAGTATTTT
CDR3 protein: CASSFEGTGVTDTQYF

V gene: TRBV5-4
J gene: TRBJ2-4
clone size: NA
D gene: TRBD2
CDR3 DNA: TGTGCCAGCAGCTTGGAGAGCGGGGCAAAAAACATTCAGTACTTC
CDR3 protein: CASSLESGAKNIQYF

V gene: TRBV28
J gene: TRBJ2-7
clone size: NA
D gene: TRBD1
CDR3 DNA: TGTGCCAGCATGGAGACAGGGAATAGGGTAGGCGAGCAGTACTTC
CDR3 protein: CASMETGNRVGEQYF

V gene: TRBV29-1
J gene: TRBJ1-2
clone size: NA
D gene: NA
CDR3 DNA: TGCAGCGTTGAAGCCTACGGGGGCCCCGTGGCAGGGATCTATGGCTACACCTTC
CDR3 protein: CSVEAYGGPVAGIYGYTF

V gene: TRBV7-9
J gene: TRBJ2-6
clone size: NA
D gene: NA
CDR3 DNA: TGTGCCAGCAGCTATGGGGTGGGCTCTGGGGCCAACGTCCTGACTTTC
CDR3 protein: CASSYGVGSGANVLTF

V gene: TRBV7-3
J gene: TRBJ1-1
clone size: few
D gene: NA
CDR3 DNA: TGTGCCAGCAGCCCGGTGGGACCGCCTCAGGTCGCTGAAGCTTTCTTT
CDR3 protein: CASSPVGPPQVAEAFF

V gene: TRBV7-9
J gene: TRBJ1-1
clone size: NA
D gene: NA
CDR3 DNA: TGTGCCAGCAACGGGGCGGCCAACACTGAAGCTTTCTTT
CDR3 protein: CASNGAANTEAFF

V gene: TRBV10-2
J gene: TRBJ2-7
clone size: NA
D gene: NA
CDR3 DNA: TGCGCCAGCAAAAGGGCCTCGGGGGAGCAGTACTTC
CDR3 protein: CASKRASGEQYF

V gene: TRBV2
J gene: TRBJ2-3
clone size: few
D gene: NA
CDR3 DNA: TGTGCCAGCAGTCGACAGACTAGCACAGATACGCAGTATTTT
CDR3 protein: CASSRQTSTDTQYF

V gene: TRBV28
J gene: TRBJ1-5
clone size: few
D gene: TRBD1
CDR3 DNA: TGTGCCAGCAGTCAAATGACAGGGGCAGGCAATCAGCCCCAGCATTTT
CDR3 protein: CASSQMTGAGNQPQHF

V gene: TRBV15
J gene: TRBJ1-5
clone size: NA
D gene: NA
CDR3 DNA: TGTGCCACCAGCGTGGGAAGGGTTAGCAATCAGCCCCAGCATTTT
CDR3 protein: CATSVGRVSNQPQHF

V gene: TRBV10-3
J gene: TRBJ2-5
clone size: NA
D gene: NA
CDR3 DNA: TGTGCCATCAGTGAAGGAGAGACCCAGTACTTC
CDR3 protein: CAISEGETQYF

V gene: TRBV4-2
J gene: TRBJ1-2
clone size: NA
D gene: TRBD1
CDR3 DNA: TGTGCCAGCAGCCCCCGGACAGGCTATGGCTACACCTTC
CDR3 protein: CASSPRTGYGYTF

V gene: TRBV4-3
J gene: TRBJ1-3
clone size: NA
D gene: NA
CDR3 DNA: TGCGCCAGCAGCCAAGACAGACTCTCTGGAAACACCATATATTTT
CDR3 protein: CASSQDRLSGNTIYF

V gene: TRBV5-1
J gene: TRBJ2-7
clone size: few
D gene: NA
CDR3 DNA: TGCGCCAGCAGCCAGACGCGAGGGGGATCCGAGCAGTACTTC
CDR3 protein: CASSQTRGGSEQYF

V gene: TRBV7-2
J gene: TRBJ2-5
clone size: NA
D gene: TRBD2
CDR3 DNA: TGTGCCAGCAGCCTGCGGAGCGGGAGTGAGACCCAGTACTTC
CDR3 protein: CASSLRSGSETQYF

V gene: TRBV25-1
J gene: TRBJ2-2
clone size: NA
D gene: TRBD1
CDR3 DNA: TGTGCCAGCAGTGAATCTGACAGGGGGGTGGCCGGGGAGCTGTTTTTT
CDR3 protein: CASSESDRGVAGELFF

V gene: TRBV5-5
J gene: TRBJ1-2
clone size: few
D gene: TRBD1
CDR3 DNA: TGTGCCAGCAGCTTGTCGTGGACAGGACTCTATGGCTACACCTTC
CDR3 protein: CASSLSWTGLYGYTF

V gene: TRBV5-6
J gene: TRBJ2-5
clone size: NA
D gene: NA
CDR3 DNA: TGTGCCAGCAGCCCCAGCTGGGAGACCCAGTACTTC
CDR3 protein: CASSPSWETQYF

V gene: TRBV27
J gene: TRBJ2-7
clone size: NA
D gene: NA
CDR3 DNA: TGTGCCAGCACCAGGACCGGGCATGGTCACGAGCAGTACTTC
CDR3 protein: CASTRTGHGHEQYF

V gene: TRBV5-6
J gene: TRBJ2-5
clone size: NA
D gene: TRBD2
CDR3 DNA: TGTGCCAGCAGCTTTCAATGGGGGGGCCAAGAGACCCAGTACTTC
CDR3 protein: CASSFQWGGQETQYF

V gene: TRBV12-2
J gene: TRBJ2-7
clone size: NA
D gene: NA
CDR3 DNA: TGTGCAAGTCGCTCTATCCCGACCGGGACTAGCTCCTACGAGCAGTACTTC
CDR3 protein: CASRSIPTGTSSYEQYF

V gene: TRBV15
J gene: TRBJ1-1
clone size: NA
D gene: TRBD1
CDR3 DNA: TGTGCCACCAGCAGAGATTACGACAGGGATACTGAAGCTTTCTTT
CDR3 protein: CATSRDYDRDTEAFF

V gene: TRBV6-6
J gene: TRBJ1-2
clone size: NA
D gene: NA
CDR3 DNA: TGTGCCAGCAGCCGAACGACGGATGGCTACACCTTC
CDR3 protein: CASSRTTDGYTF

V gene: TRBV7-2
J gene: TRBJ2-7
clone size: NA
D gene: TRBD1
CDR3 DNA: TGTGCCAGCAGCCCGATGACAGGGTGGGGCGAGCAGTACTTC
CDR3 protein: CASSPMTGWGEQYF

V gene: TRBV19
J gene: TRBJ1-2
clone size: NA
D gene: NA
CDR3 DNA: TGTGCCAGTAGTATAGGCGGCAGTCAGGGGCGCTACTATGGCTACACCTTC
CDR3 protein: CASSIGGSQGRYYGYTF

V gene: TRBV10-2
J gene: TRBJ2-1
clone size: NA
D gene: NA
CDR3 DNA: TGCGCCAGCAGTGGGGACTCGCACAATGAGCAGTTCTTC
CDR3 protein: CASSGDSHNEQFF

V gene: TRBV7-3
J gene: TRBJ2-3
clone size: once
D gene: NA
CDR3 DNA: TGTGCCAGCAGCTTAGGCGGGACGGTCCCAGATACGCAGTATTTT
CDR3 protein: CASSLGGTVPDTQYF